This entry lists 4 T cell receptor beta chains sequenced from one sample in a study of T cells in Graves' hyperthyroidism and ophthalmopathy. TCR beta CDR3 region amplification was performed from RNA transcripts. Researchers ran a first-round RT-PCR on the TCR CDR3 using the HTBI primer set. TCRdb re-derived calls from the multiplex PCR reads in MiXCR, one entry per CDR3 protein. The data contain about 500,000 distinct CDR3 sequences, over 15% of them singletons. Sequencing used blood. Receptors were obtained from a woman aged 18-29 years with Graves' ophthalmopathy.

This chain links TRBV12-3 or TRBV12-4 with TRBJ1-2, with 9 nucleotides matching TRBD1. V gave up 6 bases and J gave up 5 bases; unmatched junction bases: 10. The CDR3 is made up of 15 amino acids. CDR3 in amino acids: CASRGGGTGKYGYTF. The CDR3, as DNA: TGTGCCAGCAGGGGGGGTGGGACAGGGAAATATGGCTACACCTTC.

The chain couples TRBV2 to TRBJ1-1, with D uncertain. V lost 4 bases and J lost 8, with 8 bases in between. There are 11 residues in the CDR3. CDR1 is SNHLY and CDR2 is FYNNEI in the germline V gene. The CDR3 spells CASSGWEEAFF. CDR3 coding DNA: TGTGCCAGCAGTGGGTGGGAGGAAGCTTTCTTT.

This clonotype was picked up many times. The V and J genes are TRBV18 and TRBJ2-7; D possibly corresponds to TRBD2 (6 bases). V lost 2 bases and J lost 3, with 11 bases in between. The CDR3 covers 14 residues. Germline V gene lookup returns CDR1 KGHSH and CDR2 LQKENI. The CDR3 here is CASSPGRGGYEQYF. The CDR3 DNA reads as TGTGCCAGCTCACCAGGAAGGGGAGGCTACGAGCAGTACTTC.

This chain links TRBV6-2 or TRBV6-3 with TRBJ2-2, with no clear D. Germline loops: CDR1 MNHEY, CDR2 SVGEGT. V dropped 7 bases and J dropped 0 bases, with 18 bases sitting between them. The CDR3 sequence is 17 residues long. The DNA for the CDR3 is TGTGCCAGCATTCCCCTTTTAAGAAACGCGAACACCGGGGAGCTGTTTTTT. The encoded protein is CASIPLLRNANTGELFF.